A selection of T cell receptor beta chains follows, all from one sample in a study of blood T cell repertoires in COVID-19. Using immunoSEQ multiplex PCR, the repertoire was profiled, and TCRdb retains in-frame clones only, with some absent. The data contain tens of thousands of clones, around 84% of them singletons. Material: peripheral blood. The receptors were gathered from a man aged 65-85 years with acute or convalescent COVID-19. Both conserved end residues are part of each CDR3. The D gene is left open where the match is weak. Only some rows state a clone size, as once, few, many or a class for expanded clones.

D,V,size,J,DNA,CDR3
NA,TRBV19,NA,TRBJ1-2,TGTGCCAGTAGTATTCCGCAGGGAGGAGGCTACACCTTC,CASSIPQGGGYTF
NA,TRBV7-7,NA,TRBJ2-3,TGTGCCAGCAGCTTAGGGGAGTACACAGATACGCAGTATTTT,CASSLGEYTDTQYF
NA,TRBV7-3,few,TRBJ2-5,TGTGCCAGCAGCTTGGCGGTGCAAGAGACCCAGTACTTC,CASSLAVQETQYF
TRBD2,TRBV19,NA,TRBJ2-1,TGTGCCAGTAGTGCGGGGGGACTAGCGGGAGCCCAGCAGTTCTTC,CASSAGGLAGAQQFF
NA,TRBV5-1,many,TRBJ2-1,TGCGCCAGCAGCCATTACAGGGTTTACAATGAGCAGTTCTTC,CASSHYRVYNEQFF
TRBD1,TRBV5-8,NA,TRBJ1-1,TGTGCCAGCAGCTTGGGAACAGGGGGCACTCACACTGAAGCTTTCTTT,CASSLGTGGTHTEAFF
NA,TRBV24-1,NA,TRBJ1-2,TGTGCCACCAGTGATTTCTCAGATGGCTACACCTTC,CATSDFSDGYTF
TRBD1,TRBV6-2/TRBV6-3,NA,TRBJ1-5,TGTGCCAGCAGCTCCATCGACAGGGGACAGCCCCAGCATTTT,CASSSIDRGQPQHF
TRBD1,TRBV7-2,few,TRBJ1-1,TGTGCCAGCAGCACCCGACAGGGGAAAGAAGCTTTCTTT,CASSTRQGKEAFF
TRBD1,TRBV7-2,NA,TRBJ1-1,TGTGCCAGCAGTAGACAGGGAGCCTCCACTGAAGCTTTCTTT,CASSRQGASTEAFF
TRBD1,TRBV19,NA,TRBJ2-1,TGTGCCAGTAGTAACGCCGGGACAGGGAAACACAATGAGCAGTTCTTC,CASSNAGTGKHNEQFF
NA,TRBV14,few,TRBJ2-3,TGTGCCAGCAGCCAAGCCCTCACAGATACGCAGTATTTT,CASSQALTDTQYF
NA,TRBV3-1/TRBV3-2,NA,TRBJ1-4,TGTGCCAGCAGCCCCAGCCGAGGAGGAGAAAAACTGTTTTTT,CASSPSRGGEKLFF
TRBD1,TRBV5-1,NA,TRBJ1-4,TGCGCCAGCAGCTTGGGGGACAGGGTGAGCAGACAAGCTAATGAAAAACTGTTTTTT,CASSLGDRVSRQANEKLFF
NA,TRBV30,NA,TRBJ2-5,TGTGCCTGGGCCAGGGGTTCTAATCGGGAGACCCAGTACTTC,CAWARGSNRETQYF
TRBD2,TRBV11-2,NA,TRBJ2-1,TGTGCCAGCAGCTCATCGCGCAGCGGGGGGGCAAGTGAGCAGTTCTTC,CASSSSRSGGASEQFF
TRBD1,TRBV5-1,NA,TRBJ2-5,TGCGCCAGCAGCTACGGACAGGGGGCTGGAGAGACCCAGTACTTC,CASSYGQGAGETQYF
NA,TRBV19,NA,TRBJ2-2,TGTGCCAGTAGTATCGTACAGAACACCGGGGAGCTGTTTTTT,CASSIVQNTGELFF
TRBD2,TRBV9,NA,TRBJ2-1,TGTGCCAGCAGCGTAGAAGCGGGGAACTACAATGAGCAGTTCTTC,CASSVEAGNYNEQFF
TRBD2,TRBV7-9,NA,TRBJ2-7,TGTGCCAGCAGCTTAGTTCCTAGCGGGACCTACGAGCAGTACTTC,CASSLVPSGTYEQYF
TRBD2,TRBV14,NA,TRBJ2-2,TGTGCCAGCAGCCATCATGCGGGAGCCCTGAGGGACACCGGGGAGCTGTTTTTT,CASSHHAGALRDTGELFF
TRBD2,TRBV7-2,NA,TRBJ2-3,TGTGCCAGCAGCTTCAAACTAGCGGGGGGGCCTGGAGATACGCAGTATTTT,CASSFKLAGGPGDTQYF
TRBD1,TRBV5-4,NA,TRBJ1-1,TGTGCCAGCAGCCACCGACAGGGAGAGACTGAAGCTTTCTTT,CASSHRQGETEAFF
NA,TRBV7-3,NA,TRBJ1-1,TGTGCCAGCAGCGACGGGGGAATGAACACTGAAGCTTTCTTT,CASSDGGMNTEAFF
NA,TRBV7-8,NA,TRBJ1-1,TGTGCCAGCAGCTTCCGGGAGGGACTGACCGCTGAAGCTTTCTTT,CASSFREGLTAEAFF
NA,TRBV5-4,few,TRBJ2-1,TGTGCCAGCACTACGTCCCTGGAGGGAGGCGAGCAGTTCTTC,CASTTSLEGGEQFF
NA,TRBV11-2,NA,TRBJ1-1,TGTGCCAGCAGCTCATACAGGGTAGCCAACACTGAAGCTTTCTTT,CASSSYRVANTEAFF
TRBD2,TRBV6-2/TRBV6-3,NA,TRBJ2-5,TGTGCCAGCAGTACCCTTAGCGGGGGTTTGGAGACCCAGTACTTC,CASSTLSGGLETQYF
NA,TRBV10-3,NA,TRBJ2-1,TGTGCCATCAGTGCCTCGGTGGATGAGCAGTTCTTC,CAISASVDEQFF
NA,TRBV19,NA,TRBJ1-1,TGTGCCAGTAGTACCTTGACAGCCCGCAGAATTACTGAAGCTTTCTTT,CASSTLTARRITEAFF
TRBD1,TRBV5-1,NA,TRBJ2-1,TGCGCCAGCAGCCCCGGACAGGGTGCACACAATGAGCAGTTCTTC,CASSPGQGAHNEQFF
NA,TRBV24-1,NA,TRBJ1-2,TGTGCCACCCGAGGGGGGGTCCTATCCGGCTACACCTTC,CATRGGVLSGYTF
NA,TRBV7-2,NA,TRBJ2-3,TGTGCCAGCAGCTTAGTTGCGTACACAGATACGCAGTATTTT,CASSLVAYTDTQYF
NA,TRBV3-1/TRBV3-2,NA,TRBJ2-3,TGTGCCAGCAGCCAAAACCGGGGAGATACGCAGTATTTT,CASSQNRGDTQYF
NA,TRBV21-1,NA,TRBJ1-2,TGTGCCAGCACCCTATTTTATGGCTACACCTTC,CASTLFYGYTF
NA,TRBV5-6,NA,TRBJ2-7,TGTGCCAGCACCCCCACGGGACACCCCGTCGATTACGAGCAGTACTTC,CASTPTGHPVDYEQYF
NA,TRBV7-3,NA,TRBJ2-2,TGTGCCAGCAGCTTAAACGCCGGACTGTCGGGGGAGCTGTTTTTT,CASSLNAGLSGELFF
TRBD2,TRBV27,NA,TRBJ2-1,TGTGCCAGCAGTTTCAGGGCGGGAGGGGTTGAGCAGTTCTTC,CASSFRAGGVEQFF
NA,TRBV10-1,NA,TRBJ1-5,TGCGCCAGCGTGAGGGGAGGGCTGAGAAATCAGCCCCAGCATTTT,CASVRGGLRNQPQHF
NA,TRBV9,NA,TRBJ2-2,TGTGCCAGCAGCGGTTGGCCTTCCGGGGGCACCGGGGAGCTGTTTTTT,CASSGWPSGGTGELFF
NA,TRBV4-2,few,TRBJ1-5,TGTGCCAGCAGCCAAAGCCTCAGGGGCGCAAATCAGCCCCAGCATTTT,CASSQSLRGANQPQHF
NA,TRBV14,NA,TRBJ2-1,TGTGCCAGCAGCCAAGAAATGGTGCGGAATGAGCAGTTCTTC,CASSQEMVRNEQFF
NA,TRBV27,once,TRBJ1-5,TGTGCCAGCAGGTCGGGTCGGCATCAGCCCCAGCATTTT,CASRSGRHQPQHF
TRBD1,TRBV28,NA,TRBJ1-1,TGTGCCAGCAGGCGAACAGGGGGAGGGGGTAACACTGAAGCTTTCTTT,CASRRTGGGGNTEAFF
NA,TRBV6-5,few,TRBJ1-2,TGTGCCAGCAGTTACAGAGGTGGGAGAGGCTACACCTTC,CASSYRGGRGYTF
TRBD1,TRBV4-3,once,TRBJ2-7,TGCGCCAGCAGCCAGTACGGCCAGGGGGCCTACGAGCAGTACTTC,CASSQYGQGAYEQYF
TRBD2,TRBV24-1,NA,TRBJ2-1,TGTGCCACCAGTGATCCCACTAGCGGGGGCACCTACAATGAGCAGTTCTTC,CATSDPTSGGTYNEQFF
TRBD1,TRBV5-3,once,TRBJ1-1,TGTGCCAGAAGGCTGGGACAGACAATTGCGGGAACTGAAGCTTTCTTT,CARRLGQTIAGTEAFF
NA,TRBV5-4,NA,TRBJ1-2,TGTGCCAGCGCCTTTGGAGTTTCTAACTATGGCTACACCTTC,CASAFGVSNYGYTF
TRBD2,TRBV9,NA,TRBJ2-5,TGTGCCAGCAGCGTTAGCGGGGCGGGGGAGACCCAGTACTTC,CASSVSGAGETQYF
NA,TRBV7-2,NA,TRBJ2-7,TGTGCCAGCAGCCGCCGACAGAACGAGCAGTACTTC,CASSRRQNEQYF
NA,TRBV27,NA,TRBJ1-4,TGTGCCAGCAGGACCGGGGATGAAAAACTGTTTTTT,CASRTGDEKLFF
TRBD1,TRBV5-6,NA,TRBJ2-3,TGTGCCAGCAGCTTCTTACAGGGGACAGATACGCAGTATTTT,CASSFLQGTDTQYF
TRBD1,TRBV19,NA,TRBJ2-3,TGTGCCAGTAGCCCCGGGACAGGGACAGATACGCAGTATTTT,CASSPGTGTDTQYF
NA,TRBV9,once,TRBJ1-4,TGTGCCAGCAGTCTCAGATCAACTAATGAAAAACTGTTTTTT,CASSLRSTNEKLFF
NA,TRBV18,NA,TRBJ1-1,TGTGCCAGCTCACCTTCCGGGACAAGGGGCACTGAAGCTTTCTTT,CASSPSGTRGTEAFF
TRBD2,TRBV5-4,NA,TRBJ2-1,TGTGCCAGCAGCGTTAAGGGACTAGCGGGAGGGCCGGGTGAGCAGTTCTTC,CASSVKGLAGGPGEQFF
NA,TRBV7-2,few,TRBJ2-5,TGTGCCAGCAGCTTAAGGACATTACATCAAGAGACCCAGTACTTC,CASSLRTLHQETQYF
TRBD1,TRBV4-3,NA,TRBJ2-3,TGCGCCAGCAGCCAATTAGGGGGCGCTGATGGCACAGATACGCAGTATTTT,CASSQLGGADGTDTQYF